This T cell receptor (beta chain) was identified in a study of lymphopenia after photon versus proton radiotherapy. General study results and limits: Larger post-nadir TCR diversity loss correlated inversely with survival in deceased patients. Authors raise, but do not show, better survival with proton therapy.

Remarks on this clone: The antigen is not known.

Repertoires were generated with immunoSEQ multiplex PCR, while TCRdb's copy carries only in-frame clones and drops some. The sample consists of roughly 53,000 clones, around four fifths of them appearing once. This CDR3 has 17 amino acids. Deletions cut 6 bases from V and 0 bases from J, with 19 bases between. CDR1 and CDR2 (germline): MDHEN, SYDVKM. Source: peripheral blood, taken from a patient treated with photon-based radiotherapy. The clonotype comes from a man between 50 and 59 years old with gastric cancer. The chain is built from TRBV28 and TRBJ2-3; D gene ambiguous. The CDR3 DNA follows: TGTGCCAGCAGAGGAACCCGTTCTGGCAGTAGCACAGATACGCAGTATTTT. Translating it yields CASRGTRSGSSTDTQYF.